The TCR beta chain under discussion was sequenced for a study of cytomegalovirus exposure and HLA in healthy donors. General study results and limits: Among CMV-associated TCR beta chains, most appeared HLA-restricted in a later analysis. Common viral pathogens were later found to be apparently linked to several of the most significant clusters. A list of around 150 TCR beta chains associated with cytomegalovirus was given. Later, TCR association rates were found to vary by HLA locus, highest for DRB1 and lowest for HLA-C.

Regarding this clone: Antigen: not known.

The V and J ends lost 5 bases and 1 base, in that order; junction bases with no gene match: 10. The CDR3 length is 16 residues. Germline CDR1 is MDHEN and CDR2 is SYDVKM. 13 Jbeta primers and 60 Vbeta primers were used for the PCR. The table came from immunoSEQ multiplex PCR; TCRdb's copy has only in-frame clones and leaves some out. The data show over 100,000 clones, with about 79% seen just once and 5.8% held by the top ten. The source of this sequence is a man aged 55 to 69 in good health and CMV-seropositive. V gene TRBV28 combines with J gene TRBJ1-1, with 7 bases fitting TRBD1. Sequencing was performed on PBMCs. CDR3 sequence (DNA): TGTGCCAGCAGTGCGGACTCAGGGGGGAAGAACACTGAAGCTTTCTTT. This sequence encodes CASSADSGGKNTEAFF.